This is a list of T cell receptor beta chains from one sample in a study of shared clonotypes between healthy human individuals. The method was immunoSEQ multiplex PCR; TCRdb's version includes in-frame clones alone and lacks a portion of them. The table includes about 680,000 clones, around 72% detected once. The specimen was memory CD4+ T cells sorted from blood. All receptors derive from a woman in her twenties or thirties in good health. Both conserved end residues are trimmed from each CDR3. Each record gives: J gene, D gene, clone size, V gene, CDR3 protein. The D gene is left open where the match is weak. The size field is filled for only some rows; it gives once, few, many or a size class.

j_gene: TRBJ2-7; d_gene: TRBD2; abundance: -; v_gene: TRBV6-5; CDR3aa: ATNSGSGTYEQY
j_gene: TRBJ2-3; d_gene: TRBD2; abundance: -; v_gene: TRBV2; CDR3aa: ASASESGSVTDTQY
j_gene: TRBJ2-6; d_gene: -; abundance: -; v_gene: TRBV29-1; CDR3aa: SVESPTGANVLT
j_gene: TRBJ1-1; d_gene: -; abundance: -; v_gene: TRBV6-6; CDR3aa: ASRSGTESEAF
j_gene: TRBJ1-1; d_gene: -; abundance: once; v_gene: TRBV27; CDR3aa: ASSFSAGNTEAF
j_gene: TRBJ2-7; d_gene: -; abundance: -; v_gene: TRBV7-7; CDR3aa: ASRPLLSLYEQY
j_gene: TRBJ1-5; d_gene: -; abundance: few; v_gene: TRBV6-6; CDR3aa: ASSYSSNQPQH
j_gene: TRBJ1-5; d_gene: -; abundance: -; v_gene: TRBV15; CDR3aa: ATSREVDQPQH
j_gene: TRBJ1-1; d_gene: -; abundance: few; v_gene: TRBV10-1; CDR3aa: ASRAHRDTEAF
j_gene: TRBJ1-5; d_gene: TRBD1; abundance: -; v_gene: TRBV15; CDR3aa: ATSGGQGVGQPQH
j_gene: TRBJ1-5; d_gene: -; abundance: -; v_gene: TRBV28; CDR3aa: ASSPLGQSRSQPQH
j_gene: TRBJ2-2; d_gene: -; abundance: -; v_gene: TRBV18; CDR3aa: ASSPLNTLWDRYNTGELF
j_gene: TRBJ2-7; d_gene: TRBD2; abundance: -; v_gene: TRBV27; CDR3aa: ASRTSAGYEQY
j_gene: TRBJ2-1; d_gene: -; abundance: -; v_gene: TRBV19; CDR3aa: ASSIFGPKNGNEQF
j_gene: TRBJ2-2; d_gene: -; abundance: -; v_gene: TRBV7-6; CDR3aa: ASSLESQGYFGELF
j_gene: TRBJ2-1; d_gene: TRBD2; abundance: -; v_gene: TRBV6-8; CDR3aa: ARRGLEDSYNEQF
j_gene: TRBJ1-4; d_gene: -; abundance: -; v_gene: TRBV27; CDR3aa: ASSIDIHEKLF
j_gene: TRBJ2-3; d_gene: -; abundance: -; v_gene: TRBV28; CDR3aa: ASSFNPHRASTQY
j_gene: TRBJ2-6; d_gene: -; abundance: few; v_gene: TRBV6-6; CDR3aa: ASSFSSGANVLT
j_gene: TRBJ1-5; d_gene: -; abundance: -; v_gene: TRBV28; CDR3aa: ASRTEQGSNQPQH
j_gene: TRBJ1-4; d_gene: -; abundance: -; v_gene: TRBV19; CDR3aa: ASSIRREKLF
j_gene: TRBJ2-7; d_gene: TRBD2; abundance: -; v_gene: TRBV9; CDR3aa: ASSARLAGEGEQY
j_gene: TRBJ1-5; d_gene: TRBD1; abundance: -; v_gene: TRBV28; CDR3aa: ASREQGASNQPQH
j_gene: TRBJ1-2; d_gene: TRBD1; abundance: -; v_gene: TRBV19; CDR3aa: ASSTTGRRGYT
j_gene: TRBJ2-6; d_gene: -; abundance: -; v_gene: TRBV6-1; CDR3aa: ASGPGANVLT
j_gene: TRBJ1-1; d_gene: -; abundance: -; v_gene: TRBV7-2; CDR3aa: ASSLQRNTEAF
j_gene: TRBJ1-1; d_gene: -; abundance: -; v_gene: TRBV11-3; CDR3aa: ASSLGPPQNTEAF
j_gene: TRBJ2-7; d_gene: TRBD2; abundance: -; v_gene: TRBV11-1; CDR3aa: ASSRGTSPEQY
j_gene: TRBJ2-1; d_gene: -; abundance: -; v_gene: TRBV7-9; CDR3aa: ASSRNKDNEQF
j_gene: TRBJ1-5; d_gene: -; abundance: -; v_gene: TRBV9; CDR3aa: ASSSWGFHSNQPQH
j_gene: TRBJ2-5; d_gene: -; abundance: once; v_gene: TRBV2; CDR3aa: ASTRDLQETQY
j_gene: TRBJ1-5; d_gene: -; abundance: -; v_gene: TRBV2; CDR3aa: ASSVRPEGNQPQH
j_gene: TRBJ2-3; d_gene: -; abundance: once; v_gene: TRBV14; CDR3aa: ASSLDRRTDTQY
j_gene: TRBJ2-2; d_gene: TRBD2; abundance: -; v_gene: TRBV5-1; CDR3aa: ASSLGLANTGELF
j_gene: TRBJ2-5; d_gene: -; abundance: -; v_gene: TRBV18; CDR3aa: ASSPSRESETQY
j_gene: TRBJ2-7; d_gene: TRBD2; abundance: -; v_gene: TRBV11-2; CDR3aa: ASSFQSGSYEQY
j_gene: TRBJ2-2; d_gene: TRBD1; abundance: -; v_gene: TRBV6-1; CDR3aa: ATTGKLYTGELF
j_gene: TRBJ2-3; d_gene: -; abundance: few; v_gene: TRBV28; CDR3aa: ASSLSLEGADTQY
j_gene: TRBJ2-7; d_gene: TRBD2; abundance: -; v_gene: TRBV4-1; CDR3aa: ASSQEMGLAESYEQY
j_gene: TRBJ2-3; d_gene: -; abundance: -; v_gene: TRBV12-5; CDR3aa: ASGLVPDTDTQY
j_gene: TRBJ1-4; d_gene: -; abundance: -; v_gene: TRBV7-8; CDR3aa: ASSLASGSTNEKLF
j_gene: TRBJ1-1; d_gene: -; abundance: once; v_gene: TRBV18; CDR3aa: ASSPGQNTEAF
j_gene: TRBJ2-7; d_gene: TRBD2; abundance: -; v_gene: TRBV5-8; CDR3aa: ASSLPGTSFYEQY
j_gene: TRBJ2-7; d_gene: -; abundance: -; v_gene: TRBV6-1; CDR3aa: ASTQSAYEQY
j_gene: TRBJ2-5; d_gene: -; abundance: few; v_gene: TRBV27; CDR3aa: ASSRLGKETQY
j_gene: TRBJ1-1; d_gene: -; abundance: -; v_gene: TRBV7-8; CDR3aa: ASSWELNTEAF
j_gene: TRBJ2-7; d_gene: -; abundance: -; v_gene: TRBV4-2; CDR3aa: ASSQDLAGPVREQY
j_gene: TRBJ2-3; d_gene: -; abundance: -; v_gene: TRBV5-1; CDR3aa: ASSPGQLGADTQY
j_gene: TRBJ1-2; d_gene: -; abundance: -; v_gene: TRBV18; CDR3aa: ASSPTITGTDGYT
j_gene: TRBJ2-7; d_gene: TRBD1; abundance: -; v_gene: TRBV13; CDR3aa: ASSPNRGRGEQY
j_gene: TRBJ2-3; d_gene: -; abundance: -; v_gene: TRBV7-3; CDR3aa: ASSLRSSTDTQY
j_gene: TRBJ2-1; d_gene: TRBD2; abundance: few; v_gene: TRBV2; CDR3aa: ASILEREIHEQF
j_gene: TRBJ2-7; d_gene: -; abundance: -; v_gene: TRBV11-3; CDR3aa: ASSLNPNYEQY
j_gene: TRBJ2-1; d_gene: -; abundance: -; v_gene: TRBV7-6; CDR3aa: ASSSRFLTYNEQF
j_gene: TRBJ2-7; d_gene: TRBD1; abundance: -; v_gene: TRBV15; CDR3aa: ATSSGQGSGEQY
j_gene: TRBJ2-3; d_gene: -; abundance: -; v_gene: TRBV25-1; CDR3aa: ASIGGPDTQY
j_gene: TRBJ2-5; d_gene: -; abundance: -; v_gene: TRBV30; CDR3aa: AWGVLQETQY
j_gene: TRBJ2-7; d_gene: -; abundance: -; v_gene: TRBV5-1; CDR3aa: ASSLDAGSIWGLSYEQY